One sample yielded the 27 T cell receptor beta chains listed below, sequenced in a study of blood T cell repertoires in COVID-19. Sequencing used immunoSEQ multiplex PCR; TCRdb keeps in-frame clones, though not all of them. The repertoire holds roughly 130,000 clones, with more than 70% as singletons. The material sequenced was peripheral blood. These TCRs come from a woman under 40 who had recovered from COVID-19.

This clone was seen a handful of times. The V call is TRBV14, the J call TRBJ1-1; perhaps TRBD1 as D (5 bases). From germline, CDR1 is SGHDN and CDR2 FVKESK. The CDR3 has 15 residues. V was shortened by 2 bases and J by 3 bases, with 13 bases between the two germline ends. In DNA form, the CDR3 reads TGTGCCAGCAGCCAACAGGCGGGACCCTACACTGAAGCTTTCTTT. Translation gives CASSQQAGPYTEAFF.

DNA for the CDR3: TGTGCCAGCAAGGGACAGCTGAACACTGAAGCTTTCTTT. Translation gives CASKGQLNTEAFF. V and J are TRBV5-4 and TRBJ1-1, with 7 bases identical to TRBD1. CDR1 SGHNT and CDR2 YYREEE come from the germline V gene (reference sequence). J was trimmed by 0 bases and V by 6 bases; bases with no gene match: 2. The CDR3 runs 13 residues.

This clone has only one observation. The gene calls are TRBV24-1 and TRBJ2-3; a weak D match, TRBD1 (5 bases). CDR1 KGHDR and CDR2 SFDVKD come from the germline V gene. Trimming stripped 4 bases from V and 0 bases from J, with 7 bases between. The CDR3 has 14 amino acids. Written as DNA, the CDR3 is TGTGCCACCAGTGAAACAGGCAGCACAGATACGCAGTATTTT. Amino acid sequence: CATSETGSTDTQYF.

V gene TRBV2 combines with J gene TRBJ1-1; D is unclear. The germline gives CDR1 SNHLY, CDR2 FYNNEI. The ends were cut back, 7 bases at V and 0 bases at J, with 15 bases in the middle. This CDR3 comprises 15 residues. In DNA form, the CDR3 reads TGTGCCAGCATATCCTTTGACAACATGAACACTGAAGCTTTCTTT. This sequence encodes CASISFDNMNTEAFF.

The chain combines TRBV6-1 with TRBJ1-5; D remains unclear. Germline CDR1 reads MNHNS; CDR2 reads SASEGT. The V and J ends lost 3 bases and 0 bases respectively, with 9 bases between them. This CDR3 is 15 amino acids long. The CDR3 sequence is CASSDRSHSNQPQHF. CDR3 bases: TGTGCCAGCAGTGACAGGTCTCATAGCAATCAGCCCCAGCATTTT.

V usage is TRBV6-6 and J usage is TRBJ1-4, with D possibly matching TRBD1 (5 bases). CDR3 length: 15 amino acids. Per germline, CDR1 MNHNY and CDR2 SVGAGI (reference sequence). V lost 6 bases to trimming and J lost 8 bases, with 19 bases between them. CDR3 DNA sequence: TGTGCCAGCAGCCAGGGCCCCTCGGCGGCCGAAAAACTGTTTTTT. This translates into CASSQGPSAAEKLFF.

The chain links TRBV7-8 to TRBJ1-3, with 7 positions matching TRBD1. J gave up 0 bases and V 4 bases, and 12 bases lay outside the gene matches. Germline-derived CDR1 and CDR2 are SGHVS and FQNEAQ. There are 18 residues in the CDR3. The CDR3: CASSSTPGQFISGNTIYF. CDR3 in DNA: TGTGCCAGCAGCTCCACGCCGGGACAGTTCATCTCTGGAAACACCATATATTTT.

The J gene is TRBJ2-2, the V gene TRBV24-1; 15 positions match TRBD2. The CDR3 has 18 amino acids. Germline assignment: CDR1 KGHDR and CDR2 SFDVKD. The V gene end was trimmed by 7 bases and the J gene end by 0 bases; junction bases not matched to a gene: 5. CDR3 nucleotide sequence: TGTGCCACCAGCCCGGGACTAGCGGGGGGCGCGAACACCGGGGAGCTGTTTTTT. It is translated as CATSPGLAGGANTGELFF.

The gene calls are TRBV4-1 and TRBJ2-7; 10 nucleotides agree with TRBD2. Germline CDR1 MGHRA, CDR2 YSYEKL. Trimming took 4 bases from V and 7 from J; bases not matched to a gene: 10. CDR3 length equals 15 residues. The CDR3 nucleotides read TGCGCCAGCAGCCGACAGAGCGGGGGGGCGAGTGAGCAGTACTTC. Translated, it gives CASSRQSGGASEQYF.

V usage is TRBV18 and J usage is TRBJ1-1; 7 bases line up with TRBD1. CDR3 length: 16 amino acids. V was pared by 4 bases and J by 1 base, with 9 bases of the junction left unmatched. Germline CDR1 KGHSH, CDR2 LQKENI. CDR3 sequence: CASSQEPTGWNTEAFF. In DNA form, the CDR3 reads TGTGCCAGCTCACAGGAACCGACAGGGTGGAACACTGAAGCTTTCTTT.

This clone has only one observation. J is TRBJ1-3 and V is TRBV14; D unresolved. In germline, CDR1 is SGHDN, CDR2 FVKESK. V dropped 2 bases and J dropped 1 base, with 15 bases sitting between them. There are 17 residues in the CDR3. The CDR3 sequence: CASSQPGDWSSGNTIYF. The CDR3 coding sequence is TGTGCCAGCAGCCAACCCGGGGATTGGTCATCTGGAAACACCATATATTTT. The full variable domain, completed using reference TRBV14 and TRBJ1-3, is EAGVTQFPSHSVIEKGQTVTLRCDPISGHDNLYWYRRVMGKEIKFLLHFVKESKQDESGMPNNRFLAERTGGTYSTLKVQPAELEDSGVYFCASSQPGDWSSGNTIYFGEGSWLTVV.

Notes on this clone: The sample carries other DNA sequences with the same CDR3. The chain employs TRBV18 and TRBJ2-5; D possibly corresponds to TRBD2 (5 bases). The CDR3 is 13 residues long. V gave up 1 base and J gave up 5 bases, with 8 bases separating them. Germline values: CDR1 KGHSH, CDR2 LQKENI. CDR3 in DNA: TGTGCCAGCTCACCACTACCGGGGGAGACCCAGTACTTC. This translates into CASSPLPGETQYF.

The chain joins TRBV7-9 to TRBJ1-1, with D unclear. V was pared by 1 base and J by 1 base, with 7 bases between. CDR3 length: 14 residues. CDR1 and CDR2 from the germline V gene are SEHNR and FQNEAQ (reference sequence). The CDR3 protein is CASSLGYGNTEAFF. The CDR3 DNA follows: TGTGCCAGCAGCTTAGGGTACGGGAACACTGAAGCTTTCTTT. Full variable domain (rest looked up from reference TRBV7-9 and TRBJ1-1): DTGVSQNPRHKITKRGQNVTFRCDPISEHNRLYWYRQTLGQGPEFLTYFQNEAQLEKSRLLSDRFSAERPKGSFSTLEIQRTEQGDSAMYLCASSLGYGNTEAFFGQGTRLTVV.

The chain uses TRBV9 and TRBJ2-5; the D gene is possibly TRBD1 (5 bases). V lost 3 bases and J lost 1, with 28 bases in between. CDR1 SGDLS and CDR2 YYNGEE come from the germline V gene. This CDR3 region has 20 residues. The CDR3 DNA reads as TGTGCCAGCAGCGCTGCAGGGTTTGCGCCGTCCTTTGAGCTCCAAGAGACCCAGTACTTC. Encoded protein: CASSAAGFAPSFELQETQYF.

The chain carries TRBV5-4 and TRBJ1-6; weak D call: TRBD1 (6 bases). This CDR3 is built from 15 residues. The germline V gene encodes CDR1 SGHNT and CDR2 YYREEE (reference sequence). Deletions cut 0 bases from V and 10 bases from J, with 14 bases between. The chain's CDR3 is CASSLEVGAKSPLHF. In nucleotides, the CDR3 is TGTGCCAGCAGCTTGGAGGTGGGGGCGAAATCACCCCTCCACTTT.

This chain links TRBV3-1 (or the pseudogene TRBV3-2) with TRBJ1-5; possibly TRBD1 for D (5 bases). The CDR3 length is 15 residues. V dropped 0 bases and J dropped 6 bases, with 12 bases sitting between them. The germline gives CDR1 LGHDT, CDR2 YNNKEL (reference sequence). Here the CDR3 reads CASSQDLGRAQPQHF. CDR3 sequence (DNA): TGTGCCAGCAGCCAAGATTTGGGCAGGGCTCAGCCCCAGCATTTT.

J is TRBJ2-1 and V is TRBV4-1, with D unclear. Per the germline V gene, CDR1 is MGHRA and CDR2 is YSYEKL. The CDR3 is 14 amino acids. V lost 4 bases and J lost 8, with 15 bases in between. CDR3 protein: CASSLVGSSDEQFF. Here the CDR3 DNA reads TGCGCCAGCAGCCTAGTCGGGTCATCGGATGAGCAGTTCTTC.

This clone was observed a few times. V gene TRBV6-5 combines with J gene TRBJ1-2, with 8 bases aligning to TRBD1. Germline trimming cut 4 bases from V and 4 bases from J; bases unmatched to any gene: 8. This CDR3 has 15 amino acids. Germline values: CDR1 MNHEY, CDR2 SVGAGI. CDR3 in DNA: TGTGCCAGCAGTTTCGGACAGGGATTCCGCTATGGCTACACCTTC. Amino acid sequence: CASSFGQGFRYGYTF.

J is TRBJ2-3 and V is TRBV5-4; the D gene is possibly TRBD2 (5 bases). V gave up 0 bases and J gave up 2 bases, with 13 bases separating them. CDR1 and CDR2 (germline): SGHNT, YYREEE (reference sequence). The CDR3 consists of 16 residues. CDR3 amino acids: CASSLVAGRTTDTQYF. In nucleotides, the CDR3 is TGTGCCAGCAGCTTGGTTGCGGGCCGAACCACAGATACGCAGTATTTT.

This rearrangement joins TRBV7-9 to TRBJ2-5; maybe TRBD2 (5 bases). The germline V gene has CDR1 SEHNR and CDR2 FQNEAQ (reference sequence). The germline V and J ends were trimmed by 0 bases and 4 bases, with 9 bases remaining between them. The CDR3 contains 14 residues. CDR3 protein: CASSLAEVPETQYF. The CDR3 coding sequence is TGTGCCAGCAGCTTAGCGGAGGTACCAGAGACCCAGTACTTC.

This chain links TRBV27 with TRBJ2-5; TRBD1 aligns across 7 bases. Trimming cost V 4 bases and J 1 base; bases outside gene matches: 0. CDR3 length equals 13 residues. In germline, CDR1 is MNHEY, CDR2 SMNVEV (reference sequence). This CDR3 reads CASSWDSQETQYF. CDR3 nucleotides: TGTGCCAGCAGTTGGGACAGCCAAGAGACCCAGTACTTC.

Only one count was recorded for this clone. V gene TRBV6-5 combines with J gene TRBJ1-1; 7 positions match TRBD1. The CDR3 covers 13 residues. V lost 2 bases, J lost 8 bases, and 5 bases stayed unmatched. CDR1 and CDR2 (germline): MNHEY, SVGAGI. The CDR3 loop is CASSYQQGLEAFF. The CDR3 DNA sequence: TGTGCCAGCAGTTACCAACAGGGGTTGGAAGCTTTCTTT.

The chain has TRBV14 and TRBJ1-2; weak D call: TRBD1 (5 bases). Trimming pared 0 bases from V and 8 bases from J, leaving 16 bases between. This CDR3 contains 15 residues. Germline CDR1 SGHDN, CDR2 FVKESK. The CDR3 sequence: CASSQEGTGMEGYTF. For the CDR3, the DNA is TGTGCCAGCAGCCAAGAGGGAACAGGAATGGAGGGCTACACCTTC.

The chain employs TRBV4-1 and TRBJ1-2; 10 nucleotides align to TRBD1. The trim removed 1 base at V and 6 bases at J, leaving 5 bases unmatched. Per the germline V gene, CDR1 is MGHRA and CDR2 is YSYEKL. The CDR3 sequence is 15 residues long. For the CDR3, the DNA is TGCGCCAGCAGCCAAGCGCAGACAGGGGGCCATGGCTACACCTTC. This encodes CASSQAQTGGHGYTF.

The sample holds one count of this clone. The genes are TRBV10-3 and TRBJ2-7, with 8 bases identical to TRBD2. This CDR3 has 15 amino acids. V shed 4 bases and J 4 bases; nucleotides not matched to a gene: 9. Germline V CDR1 and CDR2: ENHRY, SYGVKD. In DNA form, the CDR3 reads TGTGCCATCAGTGTTTCAGCGGGAGATTTTTACGAGCAGTACTTC. Translation: CAISVSAGDFYEQYF.

This clone has just a few counts. CDR3 nucleotides: TGTGCCAGCAGTCAGGGGACCACAGATACGCAGTATTTT. Amino acid sequence: CASSQGTTDTQYF. This chain links TRBV6-4 with TRBJ2-3, with D perhaps TRBD1 (6 bases). The length of the CDR3 is 13 residues. Per the germline V gene, CDR1 is MRHNA and CDR2 is SNTAGT. The V gene lost 5 bases and the J gene lost 2 bases, with 8 bases spanning the gap.

This clone was counted a single time. CDR3 sequence: CASVRGSYNEQFF. For the CDR3, the DNA is TGTGCCAGCGTCAGGGGGAGTTACAATGAGCAGTTCTTC. The rearrangement links TRBV27 to TRBJ2-1; TRBD1 aligns across 7 bases. V lost 8 bases and J lost 4; bases outside the gene matches: 5. In germline, CDR1 is MNHEY, CDR2 SMNVEV (reference sequence). The CDR3 sequence is 13 residues long.